The subject of this entry is one T cell receptor (beta chain). Using immunoSEQ multiplex PCR, the repertoire was profiled, and TCRdb retains in-frame clones only, with some absent. Here the sample spans about 74,000 clones, roughly 88% being singletons. Unmatched junction bases numbered 8, after V lost 4 bases and J lost 8 bases. This CDR3 is 15 amino acids long. The germline V gene encodes CDR1 LNHDA and CDR2 SQIVND (reference sequence). The data derive from a study of blood T cell repertoires in COVID-19. Overall study: In each case, the material was cDNA or gDNA derived from T cells, B-cell-depleted T cells, or PBMCs.

The V gene is TRBV19, the J gene TRBJ1-6; 7 bases are shared with TRBD1. Sequenced input: peripheral blood. This clonotype originated in a man aged 65 to 79 with active or convalescent COVID-19. The CDR3 sequence: CASSTTGQADSPLHF. The CDR3 bases are TGTGCCAGTAGTACCACCGGACAGGCAGATTCACCCCTCCACTTT.